The 27 T cell receptor beta chains presented below share a single source sample, sequenced in a study of T cell clonality in common variable immunodeficiency. Here immunoSEQ multiplex PCR was the method, and the copy in TCRdb shows in-frame clones only, minus some. The sample contains roughly 52,000 clones, none of them singletons. Sequencing was done on a sample of peripheral blood mononuclear cells. Source of these receptors: a person between 18 and 69 years old in good health.

Ten or more counts support this clone. The read terminates 3 residues ahead of where the CDR3 ends, so the germline J gene completes it. This chain uses TRBV11-2 with TRBJ2-1, with 11 nucleotides matching TRBD2. The CDR3 spans 15 residues. Germline values: CDR1 SGHAT, CDR2 FQNNGV. The V and J ends lost 5 bases and 3 bases, in that order; junction bases with no gene match: 3. The covered CDR3 bases are TGTGCCAGCAGCATGGGACTAGCGGTCTACAATGAG. Translation gives CASSMGLAVYNE. The entire CDR3 reads CASSMGLAVYNEQFF.

Worth noting for this clone: The read comes to an end 3 residues before the CDR3 does, leaving the germline J gene to fill in the end. The V and J genes are TRBV11-3 and TRBJ1-4, with TRBD1 as a possible D gene (5 bases). The CDR3 has 14 amino acids. CDR1 is SGHNT and CDR2 is YENEEA in the germline V gene. CDR3 in amino acids: CASSLRQQESALFF. CDR3 DNA, as far as it was read: TGTGCCAGCAGTCTTCGACAGCAGGAGTCGGCA.

This clone was observed a handful of times. The read halts 3 residues ahead of the CDR3 end, with the missing end drawn from the germline J gene. This sequence joins TRBV20-1 and TRBJ2-7, with 7 bases lining up with TRBD2. The J segment lost 0 bases and the V segment lost 3 bases, leaving 5 bases of the junction unmatched. The CDR3 spans 14 residues. The V gene's germline CDR1 is DFQATT and CDR2 SNEGSKA (reference sequence). CDR3 DNA (partial): TGCAGTGCTAGGTCGCTAGCGGACTCCTACGAG. This encodes CSARSLADSYE. The CDR3 as a whole reads CSARSLADSYEQYF.

In its sample, this clone was seen many times. The read gets to within 3 residues of the CDR3 end, and the germline J gene fills in the rest. The chain combines TRBV5-5 with TRBJ2-1; perhaps TRBD1 as D (5 bases). Trimming left V 4 bases short and J 6 bases short, with 17 bases between. The CDR3 contains 15 residues. Germline V CDR1 and CDR2: SGHKS, YYEKEE (reference sequence). CDR3 residues: CASSHSRDLVNEQFF. Partial CDR3 DNA: TGTGCCAGCAGCCACTCCAGGGATCTGGTCAATGAG. Based on the CDR3 plus reference TRBV5-5 and TRBJ2-1, the full variable domain is DAGVTQSPTHLIKTRGQQVTLRCSPISGHKSVSWYQQVLGQGPQFIFQYYEKEERGRGNFPDRFSARQFPNYSSELNVNALLLGDSALYLCASSHSRDLVNEQFFGPGTRLTVL.

This clone was observed many times. The part of the CDR3 DNA that was read is TGTGCCAGTAGTATCTGGACAGGGGCGGGCGGGGAG. Encoded protein: CASSIWTGAGGE. The whole CDR3 protein is CASSIWTGAGGELFF. The genes are TRBV19 and TRBJ2-2, with 9 bases lining up with TRBD1. Read sequence stops 3 residues before the CDR3 end, and the germline J gene provides the missing end. V trimming: 3 bases; J trimming: 7 bases; junction bases outside the gene matches: 6. CDR1 and CDR2 from the germline V gene are LNHDA and SQIVND (reference sequence). There are 15 residues in the CDR3.

This clone was detected many times. The CDR3 end falls 3 residues outside the read, so it is completed with the germline J gene. The chain joins TRBV4-2 to TRBJ2-5; TRBD2 matches at 7 bases. J lost 5 bases, V lost 0 bases, and 9 bases had no gene match. This CDR3 has 16 residues. Germline CDR1 is LGHNA and CDR2 is YNFKEQ. The CDR3 protein is CASSQDGRGLGETQYF. The covered CDR3 bases are TGTGCCAGCAGCCAAGATGGGAGGGGCTTGGGGGAGACC.

This clone was detected many times. Coverage ceases 3 residues before the CDR3 finishes, and the germline J gene fills in the end. This chain uses TRBV14 with TRBJ1-1; D is unclear. Germline lookup yields CDR1 SGHDN and CDR2 FVKESK. The CDR3 runs to 15 residues. The V gene lost 0 bases and the J gene lost 0 bases, with 8 bases spanning the gap. The CDR3 bases that were read are TGTGCCAGCAGCCAAGATCACAGACTGAACACTGAA. It specifies CASSQDHRLNTE. The whole CDR3 reads CASSQDHRLNTEAFF.

The table lists this clone with many counts. The read halts 3 residues ahead of the CDR3 end, with the missing end drawn from the germline J gene. V usage is TRBV9 and J usage is TRBJ2-1; perhaps TRBD1 as D (5 bases). The germline V and J ends were trimmed by 2 bases and 2 bases, with 11 bases remaining between them. Germline V gene lookup returns CDR1 SGDLS and CDR2 YYNGEE. This CDR3 is built from 15 residues. The sequenced CDR3 bases are TGTGCCAGCAGCGTCGGCAGGGATACCTACAATGAG. Protein sequence: CASSVGRDTYNE. In full, the CDR3 is CASSVGRDTYNEQFF.

This clone was observed many times. Coverage ceases 3 residues before the CDR3 finishes, and the germline J gene fills in the end. This chain connects TRBV20-1 to TRBJ1-1; D unclear. The CDR3 is 16 residues long. The germline CDR1 and CDR2 sequences are DFQATT and SNEGSKA (reference sequence). The germline V and J ends were trimmed by 0 bases and 1 base, with 15 bases remaining between them. The sequenced part of the CDR3 DNA is TGCAGTGCTAGAGATATTGCGGGCAGACAGAACACTGAA. Residues: CSARDIAGRQNTE. The entire CDR3 protein reads CSARDIAGRQNTEAFF.

This clone was found many times. The CDR3 protein is CASSLTLNGEQFF. The part of the CDR3 DNA that was read is TGTGCCAGCAGCTTAACTCTTAACGGTGAG. The V gene is TRBV7-9, the J gene TRBJ2-1; D uncertain. Read data end 3 residues before the CDR3 end; the end is taken from the germline J gene. CDR3 length: 13 amino acids. Per the germline V gene, CDR1 is SEHNR and CDR2 is FQNEAQ (reference sequence). The ends were cut back, 2 bases at V and 9 bases at J, with 11 bases in the middle.

There are a few counts of this clone. The sequenced fragment ends 3 residues before the CDR3 boundary, so the rest is inferred from the germline J gene. The chain carries TRBV5-6 and TRBJ2-7; tentatively, D is TRBD1 (6 bases). Germline V gives CDR1 SGHDT, CDR2 YYEEEE. Deletions cut 3 bases from V and 0 bases from J, with 13 bases between. The CDR3 totals 15 residues. The CDR3 bases that were read are TGTGCCAGCAGCTGGGGGCCCCTTAGCTCCTACGAG. It translates to CASSWGPLSSYE. The whole CDR3 sequence reads CASSWGPLSSYEQYF.

This clone was counted at least ten times. The read is 3 residues too short to cover the CDR3 end, so that end is filled in from the germline J gene. J is TRBJ1-1 and V is TRBV30; D might be TRBD1 (6 bases). Between the trimmed V and J ends, which lost 5 bases and 3 bases, there was a span of 16 bases. Germline V gene data show CDR1 as GTSNPN and CDR2 as SVGIG (reference sequence). CDR3 size: 14 residues. The CDR3 region is CAWVVGRGYTEAFF. Partial CDR3 DNA: TGTGCCTGGGTGGTTGGCAGGGGATACACTGAA.

This clone has ten or more counts. The read is 3 residues too short to cover the CDR3 end, so that end is filled in from the germline J gene. V gene TRBV7-8 combines with J gene TRBJ2-5; 7 nucleotides agree with TRBD1. The trim removed 2 bases at V and 0 bases at J, leaving 12 bases unmatched. This CDR3 comprises 18 residues. Germline CDR1 is SGHVS and CDR2 is FQNEAQ. The covered CDR3 bases are TGTGCCAGCAGCTTATTGAACCGACAGGGAAAGTACCAAGAGACC. Its translation is CASSLLNRQGKYQET. In full, the CDR3 is CASSLLNRQGKYQETQYF.

As concerns this clone: The CDR3 extends 3 residues past the end of the read, so its final part is completed from the germline J gene. The rearrangement uses TRBV7-2 and TRBJ2-5, with 8 positions matching TRBD2. This CDR3 is built from 14 residues. Germline V CDR1 and CDR2: SGHTA, FQGNSA. The V and J ends lost 5 bases and 5 bases, in that order; junction bases with no gene match: 7. The CDR3 bases that were read are TGTGCCAGCAGCAGTGGACTAGCTTGGGAGACC. This sequence encodes CASSSGLAWET. Given in full, the CDR3 is CASSSGLAWETQYF.

This clone has at least ten counts. The read falls 3 residues short of the CDR3 end, and the missing part is taken from the germline J gene. The chain combines TRBV20-1 with TRBJ2-2; TRBD2 matches at 10 bases. CDR1 and CDR2 (germline): DFQATT, SNEGSKA (reference sequence). The J segment lost 1 base and the V segment lost 3 bases, leaving 5 bases of the junction unmatched. This CDR3 spans 16 amino acids. Partial CDR3 DNA: TGCAGTGCTAGGTCCGGGACTAGCGAGAACACCGGGGAG. It yields the protein CSARSGTSENTGE. The CDR3 in its entirety is CSARSGTSENTGELFF.

This clone was seen at least ten times. The read finishes 3 residues shy of the CDR3 end, and the germline J gene is used to complete it. The chain joins TRBV7-3 to TRBJ1-4, with D uncertain. Trimming cost V 4 bases and J 0 bases, with 9 bases left between them. The CDR3 covers 15 residues. The germline CDR1 and CDR2 sequences are SGHTA and FQGTGA. The CDR3 sequence: CASSWPIATNEKLFF. CDR3 DNA, as far as it was read: TGTGCCAGCAGCTGGCCGATTGCAACTAATGAAAAA.

This clone appeared many times. CDR3 sequence: CSAASITSGSFNEQFF. CDR3 bases read: TGCAGTGCTGCGAGCATAACTAGCGGGAGCTTCAATGAG. J is TRBJ2-1 and V is TRBV20-1, with 11 nucleotides matching TRBD2. The read stops 3 residues short of the end of the CDR3; the missing end is completed from the germline J gene. Germline loops: CDR1 DFQATT, CDR2 SNEGSKA (reference sequence). V was pared by 5 bases and J by 6 bases, with 12 bases of the junction left unmatched. The CDR3 is 16 amino acids.

This clone was detected many times. From the germline J gene comes the end of the CDR3, since the read stops 3 residues before it. The chain recombines TRBV4-1 with TRBJ2-2, with D possibly matching TRBD2 (5 bases). Germline V gives CDR1 MGHRA, CDR2 YSYEKL. This CDR3 region has 14 residues. The V end was cut by 3 bases, the J end by 6 bases, with 11 bases between. The CDR3 DNA, read in part, is TGCGCCAGCAGCCACGGACTGGAGGCCGGGGAG. Translation gives CASSHGLEAGE. The full CDR3 protein reads CASSHGLEAGELFF.

CDR3 DNA (partial): TGTGCCAGCACAATGACTGCATATGGC. Encoded protein: CASTMTAYG. In full, the CDR3 is CASTMTAYGYTF. The gene calls are TRBV2 and TRBJ1-2; D remains unclear. The read terminates 3 residues before the CDR3 end, so the remaining end is supplied by the germline J gene. V was shortened by 7 bases and J by 5 bases, with 11 bases between the two germline ends. The CDR3 extends over 12 amino acids. The germline V gene encodes CDR1 SNHLY and CDR2 FYNNEI.

This clone was seen ten or more times. The read gets to within 3 residues of the CDR3 end, and the germline J gene fills in the rest. This chain connects TRBV7-3 to TRBJ2-1, with D possibly being TRBD1 (6 bases). The V end lost 4 bases, the J end lost 7 bases, and 8 bases lay between the germline ends. The germline gives CDR1 SGHTA, CDR2 FQGTGA. The CDR3 loop spans 12 amino acids. Incomplete CDR3 DNA: TGTGCCAGCAGCTCCACAGGGAATGAG. This codes for CASSSTGNE. The full CDR3 reads CASSSTGNEQFF.

The sample holds many counts of this clone. The observed sequence ends 3 residues before the CDR3 terminus, with the missing tail filled in from the germline J gene. The chain uses TRBV19 and TRBJ2-1; TRBD2 aligns across 12 bases. CDR3 length equals 14 residues. The trim removed 7 bases at V and 9 bases at J, leaving 7 bases unmatched. Per the germline V gene, CDR1 is LNHDA and CDR2 is SQIVND (reference sequence). Partial CDR3 DNA: TGTGCCAGTACCCAGACTAGCGGGAGACGTGAG. Its protein is CASTQTSGRRE. The entire CDR3 reads CASTQTSGRREQFF.

This clone has ten or more counts. The read terminates 3 residues before the CDR3 end, so the remaining end is supplied by the germline J gene. The rearrangement uses TRBV27 and TRBJ2-1, with a weak D call TRBD2 (6 bases). Trimming removed 6 bases at V and 4 bases at J, with 13 bases between. The CDR3 length is 14 residues. Germline lookup yields CDR1 MNHEY and CDR2 SMNVEV (reference sequence). The CDR3 bases that were read are TGTGCCAGCAGCCACGGTGGAGGGTACAATGAG. This translates into CASSHGGGYNE. The entire CDR3 reads CASSHGGGYNEQFF.

This clone was picked up a small number of times. The CDR3 extends 3 residues past the end of the read, so its final part is completed from the germline J gene. The J gene is TRBJ1-5, the V gene TRBV2; 9 bases fit TRBD1. The CDR3 is made up of 14 amino acids. Germline loops: CDR1 SNHLY, CDR2 FYNNEI. With V trimmed by 5 bases and J by 8 bases, 7 bases remained unmatched. The covered CDR3 bases are TGTGCCAGCAGTTATACAGGGGGCAGAGAGCCC. It translates to CASSYTGGREP. The full-length CDR3 reads as CASSYTGGREPQHF.

This clone was observed many times. The CDR3 end is not reached by the read, which stops 3 residues before it; the germline J gene fills it in. The chain has TRBV7-2 and TRBJ2-7; perhaps TRBD2 as D (6 bases). Trimming stripped 1 base from V and 5 bases from J, with 15 bases between. CDR1 and CDR2 from the germline V gene are SGHTA and FQGNSA. The CDR3 has 15 residues. The CDR3 here is CASSLVGLASDEQYF. The sequenced CDR3 bases are TGTGCCAGCAGCTTAGTGGGTCTAGCGAGCGACGAG.

This clone was seen only a few times. The read ends 3 residues early relative to the CDR3; the germline J gene fills the gap. Other DNA sequences within the sample encode an identical CDR3. The rearrangement links TRBV19 to TRBJ1-3, with TRBD1 identical over 8 bases. Losses at the gene ends were 6 bases for V and 4 bases for J; bases not matched to a gene: 5. The CDR3 is made up of 14 amino acids. CDR1 and CDR2 from the germline V gene are LNHDA and SQIVND (reference sequence). The part of the CDR3 DNA that was read is TGTGCCAGTAGGCAGGGGGCAGGAGGAAACACC. Translating gives CASRQGAGGNT. The whole CDR3 is CASRQGAGGNTIYF.

This clone was seen a few times. The read terminates 3 residues before the CDR3 end, so the remaining end is supplied by the germline J gene. The chain carries TRBV7-9 and TRBJ1-1; D gene unclear. CDR1 and CDR2 (germline): SEHNR, FQNEAQ (reference sequence). The CDR3 has 14 residues. Trimming left V 5 bases short and J 4 bases short, with 14 bases between. The sequenced CDR3 bases are TGTGCCAGCAGCGTCGACGGGGTCGGCACTGAA. This encodes CASSVDGVGTE. From start to end, the CDR3 is CASSVDGVGTEAFF.

This clone was found many times. With the read ending 3 residues before the CDR3 end, the germline J gene is used to fill in that end. V gene TRBV4-1 combines with J gene TRBJ2-7, with 10 bases that match TRBD1. Germline-derived CDR1 and CDR2 are MGHRA and YSYEKL. The CDR3 sequence is 13 residues long. Trimming took 9 bases from V and 2 from J; bases not matched to a gene: 4. The chain's CDR3 is CASRQGATYEQYF. The part of the CDR3 DNA that was read is TGCGCCAGTAGACAGGGGGCCACCTACGAG.